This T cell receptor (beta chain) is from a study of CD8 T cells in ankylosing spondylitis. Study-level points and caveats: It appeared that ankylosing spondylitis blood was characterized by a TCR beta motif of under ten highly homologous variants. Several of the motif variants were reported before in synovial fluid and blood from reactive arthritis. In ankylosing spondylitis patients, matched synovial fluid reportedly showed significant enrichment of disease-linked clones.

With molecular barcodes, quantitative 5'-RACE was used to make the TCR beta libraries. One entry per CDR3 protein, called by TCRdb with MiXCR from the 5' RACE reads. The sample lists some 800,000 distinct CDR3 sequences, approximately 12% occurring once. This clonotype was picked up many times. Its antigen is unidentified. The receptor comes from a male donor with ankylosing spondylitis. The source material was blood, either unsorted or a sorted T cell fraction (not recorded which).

The CDR3 loop reads CASSLLGGAGSYEQYF. The CDR3 DNA follows: TGTGCCAGCAGCTTATTAGGGGGGGCTGGATCCTACGAGCAGTACTTC. This chain uses TRBV7-2 with TRBJ2-7; perhaps TRBD2 as D (7 bases). With 2 bases removed from V and 1 base from J, the gap between germline ends came to 15 bases. Germline-derived CDR1 and CDR2 are SGHTA and FQGNSA. The CDR3 has 16 amino acids.